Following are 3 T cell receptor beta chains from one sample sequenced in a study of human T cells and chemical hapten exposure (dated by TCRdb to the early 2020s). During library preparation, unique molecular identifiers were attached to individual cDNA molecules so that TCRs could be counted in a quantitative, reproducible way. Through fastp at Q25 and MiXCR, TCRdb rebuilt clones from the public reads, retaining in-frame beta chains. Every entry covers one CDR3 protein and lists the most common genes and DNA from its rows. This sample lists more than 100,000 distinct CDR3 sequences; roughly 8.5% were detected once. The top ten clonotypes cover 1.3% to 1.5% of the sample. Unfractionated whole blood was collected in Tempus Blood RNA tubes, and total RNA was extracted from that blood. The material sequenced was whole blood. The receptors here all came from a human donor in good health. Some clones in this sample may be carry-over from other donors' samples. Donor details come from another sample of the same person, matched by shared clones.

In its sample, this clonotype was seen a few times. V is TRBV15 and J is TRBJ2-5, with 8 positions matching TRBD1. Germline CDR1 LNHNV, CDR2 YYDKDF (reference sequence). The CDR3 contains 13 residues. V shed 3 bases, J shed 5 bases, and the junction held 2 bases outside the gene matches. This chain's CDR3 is CATSRNRGETQYF. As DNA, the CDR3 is TGTGCCACCAGCAGGAACAGGGGGGAGACCCAGTACTTC.

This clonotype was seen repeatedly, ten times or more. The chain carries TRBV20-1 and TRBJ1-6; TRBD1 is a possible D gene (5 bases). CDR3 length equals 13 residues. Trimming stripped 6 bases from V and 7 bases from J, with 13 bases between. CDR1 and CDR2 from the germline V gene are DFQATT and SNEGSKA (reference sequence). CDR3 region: CSAGEDMNSPLHF. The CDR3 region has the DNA TGCAGTGCGGGGGAGGACATGAATTCACCCCTCCACTTT.

CDR3 residues: CSALTGGPRDTQYF. The CDR3 DNA is TGCAGTGCCCTCACGGGAGGGCCGAGAGATACGCAGTATTTT. The V gene is TRBV20-1, the J gene TRBJ2-3; 8 nucleotides agree with TRBD2. With 6 bases clipped from V and 5 bases from J, the junction kept 10 bases outside the gene matches. This CDR3 region has 14 residues. Germline V gene lookup returns CDR1 DFQATT and CDR2 SNEGSKA (reference sequence).